This is a list of T cell receptor beta chains from one sample in a study of T cell responses to AZD1222 COVID-19 vaccine. Repertoires were generated with immunoSEQ multiplex PCR, while TCRdb's copy carries only in-frame clones and drops some. The sample lists more than 110,000 clones, about nine tenths occurring once. The material sequenced was peripheral blood, taken 28 days after the second AZD1222 dose. These receptors were collected from an adult who received the AZD1222 COVID-19 vaccine. Each CDR3 is given with its conserved first and last residue. The order of the fields is D gene, clone size, V gene, J gene, CDR3 DNA, CDR3 protein. A D gene is named only where the DNA matches it firmly. A clone size is listed for some rows: how often the clone was seen (once, few, many), or a class if it is expanded.

TRBD1	.	TRBV6-4	TRBJ2-2	TGTGCCAGCAGTGAGACAGGGTACACCGGGGAGCTGTTTTTT	CASSETGYTGELFF
.	few	TRBV11-2	TRBJ1-1	TGTGCCAGCAGCCCCAATGGTCTTGGAGCTTTCTTT	CASSPNGLGAFF
.	.	TRBV10-3	TRBJ2-1	TGTGCCATCAGCGATTTCGGGACAAGGGCGTACAATGAGCAGTTCTTC	CAISDFGTRAYNEQFF
.	.	TRBV6-5	TRBJ1-2	TGTGCCAGCACTCCCGCGGGGGACAACTATGGCTACACCTTC	CASTPAGDNYGYTF
.	.	TRBV29-1	TRBJ1-2	TGCAGCGCTGGCACAGAAGGTTACGGTGGCTACACCTTC	CSAGTEGYGGYTF
TRBD2	.	TRBV5-1	TRBJ2-5	TGCGCCAGCAGCTTGACTAGCGGGAGGGCTGGGGAGACCCAGTACTTC	CASSLTSGRAGETQYF
TRBD1	.	TRBV6-5	TRBJ2-5	TGTGCCAGCAGTCTAGACAGGGGGCGTGAGACCCAGTACTTC	CASSLDRGRETQYF
.	.	TRBV30	TRBJ2-3	TGTGCCTGGAGTGTTTGGGCGGGCTTGGAGACAGATACGCAGTATTTT	CAWSVWAGLETDTQYF
.	.	TRBV6-5	TRBJ1-5	TGTGCCAGCAGTACGAATCAGCCCCAGCATTTT	CASSTNQPQHF
.	.	TRBV7-9	TRBJ2-7	TGTGCCAGCAGCTCAGGGGTCTACGAGCAGTACTTC	CASSSGVYEQYF
.	.	TRBV6-5	TRBJ1-2	TGTGCCAGCAGTTCCAGGGCGCTGGGGGGCTACACCTTC	CASSSRALGGYTF
.	.	TRBV7-2	TRBJ1-2	TGTGCCAGCAGCACCGGGGGGGAGGGTCGGCGCCGCACCTTC	CASSTGGEGRRRTF